This T cell receptor (beta chain) emerged from a study of cytomegalovirus exposure and HLA in healthy donors. There are 12 residues in the CDR3. Germline assignment: CDR1 WSHSY and CDR2 SAAADI. Losses at the gene ends were 6 bases for V and 3 bases for J; bases not matched to a gene: 0. Primers for the PCR totalled 60 Vbeta and 13 Jbeta. Using immunoSEQ multiplex PCR, the repertoire was profiled, and TCRdb retains in-frame clones only, with some absent. Of over 150,000 clones in the sample, approximately 82% were seen once. Points from the study as a whole: Apparent HLA restriction characterized most CMV-associated TCR beta chains in a later analysis. The authors judged a highly shared variant cluster likely a sequencing artifact. Most TCR beta V segments were productive about 90% or about 30% of the time in an earlier analysis.

About this clone: Its antigen is unidentified.

The receptor was isolated from a girl aged 2 to 9 in good health and CMV-seropositive. V is TRBV10-2 and J is TRBJ1-2; TRBD1 agrees at 8 bases. Material for sequencing was PBMCs. This CDR3 reads CASRTGDYGYTF. The CDR3, as DNA: TGCGCCAGCAGGACAGGGGACTATGGCTACACCTTC.